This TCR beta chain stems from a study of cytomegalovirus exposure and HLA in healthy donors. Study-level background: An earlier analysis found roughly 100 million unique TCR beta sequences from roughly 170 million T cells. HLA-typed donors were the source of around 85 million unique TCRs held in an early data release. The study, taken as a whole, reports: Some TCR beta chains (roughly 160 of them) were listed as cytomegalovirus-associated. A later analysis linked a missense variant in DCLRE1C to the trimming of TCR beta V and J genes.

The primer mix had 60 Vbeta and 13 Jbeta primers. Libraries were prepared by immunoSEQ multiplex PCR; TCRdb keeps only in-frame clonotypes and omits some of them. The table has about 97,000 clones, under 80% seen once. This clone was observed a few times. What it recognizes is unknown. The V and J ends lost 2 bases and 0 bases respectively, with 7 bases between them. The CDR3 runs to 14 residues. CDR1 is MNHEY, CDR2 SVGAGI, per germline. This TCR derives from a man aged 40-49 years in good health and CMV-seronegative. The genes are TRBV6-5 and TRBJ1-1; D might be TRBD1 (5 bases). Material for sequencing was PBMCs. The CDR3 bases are TGTGCCAGCAGTTACGTGGACATGAACACTGAAGCTTTCTTT. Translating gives CASSYVDMNTEAFF.